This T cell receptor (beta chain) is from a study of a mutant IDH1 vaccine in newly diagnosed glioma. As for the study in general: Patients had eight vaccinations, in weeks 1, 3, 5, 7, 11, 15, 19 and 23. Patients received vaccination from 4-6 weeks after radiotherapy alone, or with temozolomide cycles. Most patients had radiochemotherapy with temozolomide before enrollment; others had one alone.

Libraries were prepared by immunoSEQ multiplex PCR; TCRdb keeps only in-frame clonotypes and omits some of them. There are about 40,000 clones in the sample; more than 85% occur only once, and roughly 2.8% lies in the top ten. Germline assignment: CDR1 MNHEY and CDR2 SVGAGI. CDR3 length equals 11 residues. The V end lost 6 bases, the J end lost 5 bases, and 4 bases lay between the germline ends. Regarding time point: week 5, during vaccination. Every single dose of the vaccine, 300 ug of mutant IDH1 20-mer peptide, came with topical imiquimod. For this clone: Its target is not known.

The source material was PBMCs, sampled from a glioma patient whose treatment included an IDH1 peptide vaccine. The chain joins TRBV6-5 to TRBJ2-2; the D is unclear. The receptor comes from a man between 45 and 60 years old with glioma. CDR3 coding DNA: TGTGCCAGCAGGGCTACCGGGGAGCTGTTTTTT. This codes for CASRATGELFF.